These T cell receptor beta chains were read from a single sample in a study of early T cells in non-severe SARS-CoV-2 infection. TCRdb called the 5' RACE reads again in MiXCR, with one record for every CDR3 protein. This sample has 65,000 to 75,000 distinct CDR3 sequences, with approximately 10% found just once. The sequenced sample was whole blood. The source of these receptors is an adult who was a healthcare worker with PCR-confirmed SARS-CoV-2 infection or an uninfected control (not recorded which). Both conserved end residues are part of each CDR3. The D gene is left open where the match is weak. The size of a clone is reported for some rows only, either as once, few or many, or as a class for expanded clones.

>TRBJ2-7|many|TRBV9|TRBD1
CASSGDGTGVYEQYF
TGTGCCAGCAGCGGAGATGGGACAGGGGTATACGAGCAGTACTTC
>TRBJ2-2|few|TRBV10-1|TRBD1
CASSRQGLGGELFF
TGCGCCAGCAGTAGACAGGGTCTCGGCGGGGAGCTGTTTTTT
>TRBJ1-3|NA|TRBV20-1|NA
CSARGWAASFGNTIYF
TGCAGTGCTAGAGGGTGGGCCGCGTCGTTCGGAAACACCATATATTTT
>TRBJ2-3|NA|TRBV29-1|NA
CSVRQVPGLSSTDTQYF
TGCAGCGTGAGGCAAGTCCCGGGACTCTCTAGCACAGATACGCAGTATTTT
>TRBJ2-2|many|TRBV6-6|NA
CASSYEVGELFF
TGTGCCAGCAGTTACGAGGTCGGGGAGCTGTTTTTT
>TRBJ2-1|few|TRBV7-6|TRBD2
CASSTGTSGISEQFF
TGTGCCAGCAGCACCGGGACTAGCGGGATAAGTGAGCAGTTCTTC
>TRBJ2-2|NA|TRBV14|NA
CASSQEEGRGTGELFF
TGTGCCAGCAGCCAAGAAGAGGGCAGGGGCACCGGGGAGCTGTTTTTT
>TRBJ1-6|NA|TRBV9|NA
CASSAGDSPLHF
TGTGCCAGCAGCGCCGGGGATTCACCCCTCCACTTT
>TRBJ2-3|NA|TRBV13|NA
CASSKVHITDTQYF
TGTGCCAGCAGCAAAGTTCATATCACAGATACGCAGTATTTT
>TRBJ2-4|few|TRBV7-9|NA
CASSLISSIAKNIQYF
TGTGCCAGCAGCTTAATCTCCTCCATAGCCAAAAACATTCAGTACTTC
>TRBJ2-3|many|TRBV7-6|TRBD2
CASSSQQREGADTQYF
TGTGCCAGCAGCTCTCAACAGCGGGAGGGCGCAGATACGCAGTATTTT
>TRBJ1-1|NA|TRBV9|NA
CASSPQHMGTEAFF
TGTGCCAGCAGCCCCCAACACATGGGCACTGAAGCTTTCTTT
>TRBJ2-1|NA|TRBV5-1|NA
CASSFSGDSYNEQFF
TGCGCCAGCAGCTTCTCAGGGGACTCCTACAATGAGCAGTTCTTC
>TRBJ1-1|many|TRBV11-3|NA
CASRRPNTEAFF
TGTGCCAGCAGAAGGCCGAACACTGAAGCTTTCTTT
>TRBJ1-6|few|TRBV6-5|NA
CASSYGSYNSPLHF
TGTGCCAGCAGTTACGGGAGTTATAATTCACCCCTCCACTTT
>TRBJ2-3|NA|TRBV12-3/TRBV12-4|TRBD2
CASSSTAGVTDTQYF
TGTGCCAGCAGTTCAACAGCGGGGGTCACAGATACGCAGTATTTT
>TRBJ1-4|many|TRBV19|NA
CAGRTLAANEKLFF
TGTGCCGGAAGGACTTTGGCGGCTAATGAAAAACTGTTTTTT
>TRBJ2-7|few|TRBV7-9|TRBD2
CASSAGLAGGPIWYEQYF
TGTGCCAGCAGCGCGGGACTAGCGGGGGGGCCGATTTGGTACGAGCAGTACTTC
>TRBJ2-3|many|TRBV4-1|TRBD1
CASSQVQGNTQYF
TGCGCCAGCAGCCAAGTACAGGGGAATACGCAGTATTTT
>TRBJ2-7|many|TRBV2|TRBD2
CASSPSGYPYEQYF
TGTGCCAGCAGTCCTAGCGGGTACCCATACGAGCAGTACTTC
>TRBJ2-7|few|TRBV5-1|TRBD2
CASSLELAGTREQYF
TGCGCCAGCAGCTTGGAGCTAGCGGGGACGCGTGAGCAGTACTTC
>TRBJ1-6|few|TRBV6-6|NA
CASRPPGAFNSPLHF
TGTGCCAGCAGACCCCCCGGGGCCTTCAATTCACCCCTCCACTTT
>TRBJ1-6|many|TRBV18|TRBD1
CASSPVGQGNSPLHF
TGTGCCAGCTCACCAGTAGGACAGGGGAATTCACCCCTCCACTTT
>TRBJ1-1|few|TRBV7-9|TRBD1
CASTNSGTGGGGEAFF
TGTGCCAGCACCAATTCCGGGACAGGGGGCGGAGGTGAAGCTTTCTTT